This TCR beta chain was captured by sequencing in a study of shared clonotypes between healthy human individuals. As concerns this clone: Other DNA sequences of this sample code for an identical CDR3.

Sequencing was performed with immunoSEQ multiplex PCR; in TCRdb, only in-frame clones are kept and a portion is missing. Among about 490,000 clones listed, 70% to 80% were seen once. The CDR3 is 15 residues long. V lost 4 bases and J lost 7; bases outside the gene matches: 11. The germline V gene has CDR1 SGHRS and CDR2 YFSETQ. The chain employs TRBV5-1 and TRBJ2-7; TRBD1 matches at 10 bases. The source material was PBMCs. The TCR comes from a woman aged 40 to 49 in good health. Some clones in this sample may be carry-over from other donors' samples. The CDR3 DNA is TGCGCCAGCAGCATTACCGGGACAGGGGAGAGAGAGCAGTACTTC. It translates to CASSITGTGEREQYF.